This TCR beta chain was captured by sequencing in a study of cytomegalovirus exposure and HLA in healthy donors. Whole-study context: A prior study identified 90 million to 120 million unique TCR beta sequences from 190 million or so T cells. For the approximately 390 genotyped donors, around 76% fell within the Caucasian-associated ancestry cluster.

Study-level points and caveats: Specific recognition of CMV antigens was confirmed in vitro for a few chains (all CMV-associated).

To note about this clone: Its cognate antigen is unknown.

V shed 5 bases, J shed 7 bases, and the junction held 8 bases outside the gene matches. Germline lookup yields CDR1 MNHEY and CDR2 SMNVEV (reference sequence). There are 15 residues in the CDR3. PCR was performed using 60 Vbeta and 13 Jbeta primers. The repertoire was sequenced with immunoSEQ multiplex PCR; TCRdb's copy has only in-frame clones and lacks some. The table includes 150,000 to 200,000 clones, around 83% detected once. The clonotype originates from a man aged 45 to 65 in good health and CMV-seronegative. The sequencing input was PBMCs. The V and J genes are TRBV27 and TRBJ1-6; 7 bases agree with TRBD1. CDR3 coding DNA: TGTGCCAGCAGTCCTCGGGGACAGCCGAATTCACCCCTCCACTTT. This encodes CASSPRGQPNSPLHF.